Here is one T cell receptor (beta chain) with its context. The data were taken from a study of blood T cell repertoires in COVID-19. This table comes from immunoSEQ multiplex PCR, and its TCRdb copy is limited to in-frame clones, with some not included. The sample has more than 200,000 clones; over 70% are singletons. CDR1 is SGHTA and CDR2 is FQGNSA in the germline V gene. The V gene end was trimmed by 1 base and the J gene end by 4 bases; junction bases not matched to a gene: 8. The CDR3 loop spans 17 amino acids. The sample was peripheral blood. This rearrangement joins TRBV7-2 to TRBJ2-1; 9 bases agree with TRBD2. The TCR sequence derives from an elderly woman with acute or convalescent COVID-19. The CDR3 nucleotides are TGTGCCAGCAGCTTAGAGGGTAGCGGGGGCCCGTACAATGAGCAGTTCTTC. Amino acids: CASSLEGSGGPYNEQFF.